A single sample is the source of the 20 T cell receptor beta chains below, sequenced in a study of cytomegalovirus exposure and HLA in healthy donors. With 60 Vbeta and 13 Jbeta primers, the PCR was carried out. Using immunoSEQ multiplex PCR, the repertoire was profiled, and TCRdb retains in-frame clones only, with some absent. The table has under 200,000 clones, about 76% seen once; the top ten hold about 2.6%. Sequencing was done on a sample of PBMCs. Every receptor here comes from a woman aged 35 to 49 in good health and CMV-seropositive.

The V and J genes are TRBV5-1 and TRBJ1-2; the match to TRBD1 covers 7 bases. The CDR3 has 13 residues. J gave up 2 bases and V 7 bases, and 5 bases lay outside the gene matches. Germline-derived CDR1 and CDR2 are SGHRS and YFSETQ. CDR3 amino acids: CASATGPNYGYTF. The CDR3 bases are TGCGCCAGCGCGACAGGGCCCAACTATGGCTACACCTTC.

This clone showed up just a few times. The CDR3 reads CASSFFSGSSYNEQFF. The CDR3 coding sequence is TGTGCCAGCAGCTTCTTTAGCGGGAGCTCCTACAATGAGCAGTTCTTC. V is TRBV5-4 and J is TRBJ2-1, with 9 bases that match TRBD2. From germline, CDR1 is SGHNT and CDR2 YYREEE (reference sequence). The CDR3 loop spans 16 amino acids. V gave up 2 bases and J gave up 0 bases; unmatched junction bases: 3.

This clone was detected a few times. The chain employs TRBV4-3 and TRBJ1-1; D unresolved. The V and J ends lost 0 bases and 0 bases respectively, with 14 bases between them. This CDR3 has 17 amino acids. Per germline, CDR1 LGHNA and CDR2 YSLEER. The CDR3 nucleotides are TGCGCCAGCAGCCAAGATAAAAATTCAGCGGTGAACACTGAAGCTTTCTTT. Protein: CASSQDKNSAVNTEAFF.

The V and J genes are TRBV15 and TRBJ2-7; 7 bases line up with TRBD2. There are 15 residues in the CDR3. After removal of 1 base from V and 0 bases from J, the junction contained 3 bases not matched to a gene. Germline V gene sequence: CDR1 LNHNV, CDR2 YYDKDF (reference sequence). CDR3 sequence (DNA): TGTGCCACCAGCAGAGCCAGCGGGGCCTCCTACGAGCAGTACTTC. Encoded protein: CATSRASGASYEQYF.

The V gene is TRBV15, the J gene TRBJ1-1; D is uncertain. Germline CDR1 and CDR2: LNHNV and YYDKDF (reference sequence). The CDR3 consists of 12 residues. The germline V and J ends were trimmed by 5 bases and 3 bases, with 7 bases remaining between them. CDR3 DNA sequence: TGTGCCACCAGCGGAGCCGACACTGAAGCTTTCTTT. It codes for CATSGADTEAFF.

The rearrangement uses TRBV10-3 and TRBJ2-5; 7 bases align to TRBD2. The CDR3 length is 15 residues. Germline V gene lookup returns CDR1 ENHRY and CDR2 SYGVKD. Unmatched junction bases numbered 5, after V lost 2 bases and J lost 2 bases. The CDR3 region is CAISEVRGTQETQYF. The CDR3 DNA sequence: TGTGCCATCAGTGAGGTGCGGGGGACTCAAGAGACCCAGTACTTC.

V and J are TRBV5-1 and TRBJ2-1, with D unclear. With 0 bases removed from V and 2 bases from J, the gap between germline ends came to 9 bases. CDR3 length: 15 residues. Germline CDR1 reads SGHRS; CDR2 reads YFSETQ. CDR3 loop: CASSLGPEPYNEQFF. In DNA form, the CDR3 reads TGCGCCAGCAGCTTGGGTCCAGAACCCTACAATGAGCAGTTCTTC.

The chain employs TRBV6-5 and TRBJ1-4; 10 bases match TRBD1. V was clipped by 2 bases and J by 10 bases; unmatched bases: 7. The CDR3 has 15 residues. Germline CDR1 reads MNHEY; CDR2 reads SVGAGI. The CDR3 sequence: CASSYGGTGEGKLFF. The DNA of the CDR3 is TGTGCCAGCAGTTACGGGGGGACAGGGGAAGGAAAACTGTTTTTT.

This sequence joins TRBV5-1 and TRBJ2-2; 13 bases are a match to TRBD2. Germline assignment: CDR1 SGHRS and CDR2 YFSETQ. With V trimmed by 3 bases and J by 4 bases, 3 bases remained unmatched. The CDR3 extends over 16 amino acids. DNA for the CDR3: TGCGCCAGCAGCTCACGGACTAGCGGGGGCACCGGGGAGCTGTTTTTT. Amino acids: CASSSRTSGGTGELFF.

This rearrangement joins TRBV2 to TRBJ1-1; 7 nucleotides match TRBD1. The germline V gene has CDR1 SNHLY and CDR2 FYNNEI. This CDR3 contains 13 residues. The junction had 3 bases not matched to a gene; V was cut back by 7 bases and J by 1 base. CDR3 in DNA: TGTGCCAGCAACGGACAGGAGAACACTGAAGCTTTCTTT. It translates to CASNGQENTEAFF.

Note on this clone: The germline gene is not matched at one end of the junction; a read error may be the cause. CDR3 nucleotide sequence: TGTTCCAGCAGCTCACAGGGGGATGGCTACACCTTC. Amino acids: CSSSSQGDGYTF. This rearrangement joins TRBV7-9 to TRBJ1-2, with TRBD1 identical over 8 bases. In germline, CDR1 is SEHNR, CDR2 FQNEAQ (reference sequence). The CDR3 length is 12 residues.

The V call is TRBV7-2, the J call TRBJ1-2; 8 bases line up with TRBD1. V lost 6 bases to trimming and J lost 8 bases; unmatched junction nucleotides: 5. The CDR3 contains 12 residues. Germline V gene data show CDR1 as SGHTA and CDR2 as FQGNSA. CDR3 sequence (DNA): TGTGCCAGCAGGCCCGACAGGGGCGGCTACACCTTC. As protein: CASRPDRGGYTF.

The chain joins TRBV9 to TRBJ1-1; 7 positions agree with TRBD1. The junction had 3 bases not matched to a gene; V was cut back by 3 bases and J by 1 base. The germline CDR1 and CDR2 sequences are SGDLS and YYNGEE. The CDR3 contains 14 residues. In DNA, the CDR3 is TGTGCCAGCAGCGCCCGGGACAGGAACACTGAAGCTTTCTTT. Protein product: CASSARDRNTEAFF.

The rearrangement joins TRBV7-9 to TRBJ1-3; possibly TRBD1 for D (5 bases). The germline V gene has CDR1 SEHNR and CDR2 FQNEAQ (reference sequence). This CDR3 is built from 12 residues. Here the CDR3 DNA reads TGTGCAGGGGCTACGACTGGAAACACCATATATTTT. Encoded protein: CAGATTGNTIYF.

The chain recombines TRBV6-5 with TRBJ1-1; perhaps TRBD1 as D (6 bases). This CDR3 has 14 residues. Trimming removed 5 bases at V and 12 bases at J, with 22 bases between. CDR1 and CDR2 (germline): MNHEY, SVGAGI. CDR3 region: CASSGQLALDLTFF. The DNA of the CDR3 is TGTGCCAGCAGTGGACAGCTCGCGTTAGATTTGACTTTCTTT.

The chain couples TRBV19 to TRBJ1-5; TRBD1 matches at 10 bases. The length of the CDR3 is 16 residues. The V segment lost 8 bases and the J segment 0 bases; nucleotides outside the gene matches: 7. Germline V gene lookup returns CDR1 LNHDA and CDR2 SQIVND (reference sequence). In DNA form, the CDR3 reads TGTGCCAGTTGGACCGGGACAGGGGTTAGCAATCAGCCCCAGCATTTT. Its protein product is CASWTGTGVSNQPQHF.

The chain couples TRBV2 to TRBJ2-1; 7 nucleotides agree with TRBD2. Trimming at V came to 3 bases and at J to 6 bases, leaving 8 bases not matched to a gene. Germline V gene lookup returns CDR1 SNHLY and CDR2 FYNNEI. The CDR3 covers 15 residues. CDR3 sequence reads: CASSDGGRNSNEQFF. The CDR3 region has the DNA TGTGCCAGCAGTGACGGCGGGAGAAACAGCAATGAGCAGTTCTTC.

The V gene is TRBV18, the J gene TRBJ1-3; D is uncertain. Trimming shortened V by 2 bases and J by 0 bases, and 17 bases separated the two germline ends. The germline V gene encodes CDR1 KGHSH and CDR2 LQKENI. The CDR3 is 18 amino acids. The CDR3 reads CASSPVPSFPVSGNTIYF. Here the CDR3 DNA reads TGTGCCAGCTCACCAGTTCCGTCTTTTCCCGTCTCTGGAAACACCATATATTTT. Using reference TRBV18 and TRBJ1-3 for the parts outside the CDR3, the full variable domain is NAGVMQNPRHLVRRRGQEARLRCSPMKGHSHVYWYRQLPEEGLKFMVYLQKENIIDESGMPKERFSAEFPKEGPSILRIQQVVRGDSAAYFCASSPVPSFPVSGNTIYFGEGSWLTVV.

The genes are TRBV5-4 and TRBJ1-2, with D perhaps TRBD1 (6 bases). Germline CDR1 is SGHNT and CDR2 is YYREEE (reference sequence). V lost 0 bases and J lost 2, with 23 bases in between. This CDR3 has 19 amino acids. CDR3 region: CASSLEGYLRGSVNYGYTF. In DNA form, the CDR3 reads TGTGCCAGCAGCTTGGAAGGGTATCTCAGGGGCTCGGTCAACTATGGCTACACCTTC. The full variable domain, with the rest looked up from reference TRBV5-4 and TRBJ1-2, is ETGVTQSPTHLIKTRGQQVTLRCSSQSGHNTVSWYQQALGQGPQFIFQYYREEENGRGNFPPRFSGLQFPNYSSELNVNALELDDSALYLCASSLEGYLRGSVNYGYTFGSGTRLTVV.

This clone has a handful of counts. The rearrangement uses TRBV4-3 and TRBJ1-2; 12 positions agree with TRBD1. Trimming took 0 bases from V and 10 from J; bases not matched to a gene: 9. CDR1 and CDR2 from the germline V gene are LGHNA and YSLEER. The CDR3 consists of 16 residues. The CDR3 loop is CASSQDWGQGASDYTF. The CDR3 DNA reads TGCGCCAGCAGCCAAGATTGGGGACAGGGGGCGAGTGACTACACCTTC.